These T cell receptor beta chains were read from a single sample in a study of blood T cells in healthy people across ages. TCRdb ran MiXCR on the 5' RACE reads and lists one entry per CDR3 protein. Of more than 800,000 distinct CDR3 sequences listed, around 45% are singletons. Sequenced material: blood. These receptors were taken from a woman aged 55-70 years in good health. CDR3s include the opening cysteine and the closing phenylalanine or tryptophan. The D gene is left open where the match is weak. Rows give clone size only sometimes, using once, few, many, or a class for an expanded clone.

cdr3_length,clone_size,j_call,v_call,d_call,cdr3_aa,cdr3_nt
14,.,TRBJ2-1,TRBV6-6,TRBD2,CASSGLAGRNEQFF,TGTGCCAGCTCGGGATTAGCGGGGAGAAATGAGCAGTTCTTC
15,.,TRBJ2-1,TRBV7-3,TRBD2,CASSLSLAGDNEQFF,TGTGCCAGCAGCTTGTCCCTAGCGGGAGACAATGAGCAGTTCTTC
13,.,TRBJ2-2,TRBV6-5,.,CASSDLTGGELFF,TGTGCCAGCAGTGACCTAACAGGCGGGGAGCTGTTTTTT
16,.,TRBJ2-7,TRBV6-1,.,CASSEATHGWADEQYF,TGTGCCAGCAGTGAAGCGACACATGGTTGGGCAGACGAGCAGTACTTC
14,.,TRBJ2-5,TRBV25-1,TRBD1,CASRPHDRAETQYF,TGTGCCAGCAGACCTCACGACAGGGCGGAGACCCAGTACTTC
14,.,TRBJ1-6,TRBV7-9,.,CASSFRTANSPLHF,TGTGCCAGCAGCTTTCGGACAGCTAATTCACCCCTCCACTTT
15,.,TRBJ2-1,TRBV11-2,TRBD1,CASSLDRRGGDEQFF,TGTGCCAGCAGCTTAGATCGACGAGGGGGCGATGAGCAGTTCTTC
18,few,TRBJ2-5,TRBV15,TRBD2,CATSPWSGLEDFGETQYF,TGTGCCACCAGCCCCTGGTCGGGACTAGAGGATTTTGGAGAGACCCAGTACTTC
11,.,TRBJ2-7,TRBV10-3,.,CAISGANEQYF,TGTGCCATCAGTGGGGCGAATGAGCAGTACTTC
16,few,TRBJ2-2,TRBV7-9,TRBD2,CASRRSGRANTGELFF,TGTGCCAGCAGACGAAGCGGGAGGGCGAACACCGGGGAGCTGTTTTTT
16,.,TRBJ2-3,TRBV4-2,.,CASSQGVAGSADTQYF,TGTGCCAGCAGCCAAGGTGTGGCAGGGAGCGCAGATACGCAGTATTTT
18,once,TRBJ2-3,TRBV4-1,TRBD2,CASSQSPPTSGRKDTQYF,TGCGCCAGCAGCCAATCACCTCCGACTAGCGGGAGGAAAGATACGCAGTATTTT
13,few,TRBJ2-5,TRBV10-3,.,CAISRQVQETQYF,TGTGCCATCAGTCGACAGGTTCAAGAGACCCAGTACTTC
16,.,TRBJ2-7,TRBV27,.,CASSPPTGLSYNEQYF,TGTGCCAGCAGTCCCCCGACAGGCCTCTCCTACAATGAGCAGTACTTC
16,.,TRBJ2-6,TRBV4-1,TRBD1,CASSQPTGAGANILTF,TGCGCCAGCAGCCAACCTACAGGGGCTGGGGCCAACATCCTGACTTTC
14,few,TRBJ2-1,TRBV12-3/TRBV12-4,.,CASSFAGRPNEQFF,TGTGCCAGCAGTTTCGCGGGAAGGCCGAATGAGCAGTTCTTC
16,.,TRBJ2-1,TRBV5-1,TRBD2,CASSHFPGREKGEQFF,TGCGCCAGCAGCCATTTCCCCGGGAGGGAGAAGGGTGAGCAGTTCTTC
14,few,TRBJ2-1,TRBV12-3/TRBV12-4,TRBD2,CASSLLAVYNEQFF,TGTGCCAGCAGTTTGCTAGCGGTTTACAATGAGCAGTTCTTC
14,few,TRBJ1-2,TRBV6-5,.,CASSRDRINYGYTF,TGTGCCAGCAGCAGAGACAGGATTAACTATGGCTACACCTTC
11,few,TRBJ2-5,TRBV20-1,.,CSATGGETQYF,TGCAGTGCTACTGGGGGGGAGACCCAGTACTTC
14,.,TRBJ2-5,TRBV6-5,.,CASGGQQGVETQYF,TGTGCCTCCGGGGGCCAACAGGGAGTGGAGACCCAGTACTTC
21,few,TRBJ2-5,TRBV29-1,TRBD2,CSVPERDQPKVPSLGRETQYF,TGCAGCGTTCCTGAGCGGGACCAGCCCAAGGTTCCCTCTTTGGGCAGAGAGACCCAGTACTTC
15,.,TRBJ2-3,TRBV2,TRBD2,CASSGPAGGPDTQYF,TGTGCCAGCAGTGGCCCAGCGGGAGGGCCAGATACGCAGTATTTT
15,few,TRBJ2-3,TRBV5-1,.,CASMNHRVGTDTQYF,TGCGCCAGTATGAACCACAGGGTGGGCACAGATACGCAGTATTTT
14,.,TRBJ2-1,TRBV3-1,TRBD2,CASSPGLEFIEQFF,TGTGCCAGCAGCCCGGGACTAGAATTCATTGAGCAGTTCTTC
16,once,TRBJ1-2,TRBV6-5,.,CASSYSNRAKNYGYTF,TGTGCCAGCAGTTACTCGAATCGTGCAAAGAACTATGGCTACACCTTC
17,.,TRBJ2-3,TRBV6-9,TRBD2,CASSYHQTGLATDTQYF,TGTGCCAGCAGTTATCATCAAACGGGACTAGCCACAGATACGCAGTATTTT
15,.,TRBJ1-2,TRBV4-3,.,CASSQDRWDSSGYTF,TGCGCCAGCAGCCAAGATCGGTGGGACTCTAGTGGCTACACCTTC